These T cell receptor beta chains were read from a single sample in a study of T cells in Graves' hyperthyroidism and ophthalmopathy. TCRdb passed the multiplex PCR reads through MiXCR, listing each CDR3 protein once. The sample consists of 650,000 to 800,000 distinct CDR3 sequences, nearly 45% of them appearing once. The sample was peripheral blood or thyroid tissue (not recorded which). The receptors come from an adult man with Graves' disease, either hyperthyroidism or ophthalmopathy (not recorded which). Each CDR3 is given with its conserved first and last residue. A D gene is named only where the DNA matches it firmly. Some rows have no size entry. The others give once, few or many, or a class for an expanded clone.

D gene: .
clone size: .
V gene: TRBV5-6
J gene: TRBJ1-6
CDR3 protein: CASSFNPTPGKSPLHF
CDR3 DNA: TGTGCCAGCAGCTTTAATCCAACACCGGGGAAGTCACCCCTCCACTTT

D gene: .
clone size: many
V gene: TRBV10-3
J gene: TRBJ2-2
CDR3 protein: CASTWNTGELFF
CDR3 DNA: TGTGCCTCCACTTGGAACACCGGGGAGCTGTTTTTT

D gene: .
clone size: many
V gene: TRBV2
J gene: TRBJ1-1
CDR3 protein: CASSARRALASGTEAFF
CDR3 DNA: TGTGCCAGCAGTGCGCGAAGGGCTCTTGCGTCGGGCACTGAAGCTTTCTTT

D gene: TRBD1
clone size: many
V gene: TRBV7-2
J gene: TRBJ1-2
CDR3 protein: CASSQDRVLGYTF
CDR3 DNA: TGTGCCAGCAGCCAAGACAGGGTATTGGGCTACACCTTC

D gene: TRBD1
clone size: .
V gene: TRBV6-1
J gene: TRBJ2-7
CDR3 protein: CASSEGVGGIYEQYF
CDR3 DNA: TGTGCCAGCAGTGAAGGGGTAGGGGGCATCTACGAGCAGTACTTC

D gene: TRBD1
clone size: .
V gene: TRBV7-9
J gene: TRBJ1-1
CDR3 protein: CASQPGTGGAGTEAFF
CDR3 DNA: TGTGCCAGTCAACCCGGGACAGGGGGCGCGGGGACTGAAGCTTTCTTT

D gene: TRBD1
clone size: .
V gene: TRBV7-9
J gene: TRBJ2-3
CDR3 protein: CASSTTGVTDTQYF
CDR3 DNA: TGTGCCAGCAGCACGACAGGGGTCACAGATACGCAGTATTTT

D gene: .
clone size: many
V gene: TRBV10-3
J gene: TRBJ1-1
CDR3 protein: CAIRGGVPAEAFF
CDR3 DNA: TGTGCCATCAGGGGTGGGGTCCCAGCTGAAGCCTTCTTT

D gene: TRBD2
clone size: few
V gene: TRBV20-1
J gene: TRBJ2-7
CDR3 protein: CSARELAEYEQYF
CDR3 DNA: TGCAGTGCTAGAGAACTAGCGGAATACGAGCAGTACTTC

D gene: TRBD1
clone size: few
V gene: TRBV7-3
J gene: TRBJ1-1
CDR3 protein: CASSLEGARIEAFF
CDR3 DNA: TGTGCCAGCAGTTTAGAGGGGGCGCGGATTGAAGCTTTCTTT

D gene: TRBD1
clone size: many
V gene: TRBV2
J gene: TRBJ1-6
CDR3 protein: CASSEVTGVSPLHF
CDR3 DNA: TGTGCCAGCAGTGAAGTTACAGGGGTTTCACCCCTCCACTTT

D gene: .
clone size: .
V gene: TRBV9
J gene: TRBJ1-1
CDR3 protein: CASSVAGGSEAFF
CDR3 DNA: TGTGCCAGCAGCGTAGCTGGGGGTTCTGAAGCTTTCTTT

D gene: .
clone size: .
V gene: TRBV2
J gene: TRBJ1-4
CDR3 protein: CASSGPWGGGLYEKLFF
CDR3 DNA: TGTGCCAGCAGTGGACCTTGGGGGGGCGGTCTTTATGAAAAACTGTTTTTT

D gene: TRBD2
clone size: .
V gene: TRBV7-8
J gene: TRBJ2-3
CDR3 protein: CASSLVAGGGTDTQYF
CDR3 DNA: TGTGCCAGCAGCTTAGTAGCGGGAGGCGGGACAGATACGCAGTATTTT

D gene: .
clone size: many
V gene: TRBV7-9
J gene: TRBJ1-6
CDR3 protein: CASSMDQFTLHF
CDR3 DNA: TGTGCCAGCAGCATGGACCAATTCACCCTCCACTTT

D gene: TRBD2
clone size: .
V gene: TRBV2
J gene: TRBJ2-5
CDR3 protein: CASRGTSGTETQYF
CDR3 DNA: TGTGCCAGCAGAGGGACTAGCGGGACGGAGACCCAGTACTTC

D gene: .
clone size: few
V gene: TRBV13
J gene: TRBJ1-2
CDR3 protein: CASSSSPGHYGYTF
CDR3 DNA: TGTGCCAGCAGCTCTTCCCCCGGGCACTATGGCTACACCTTC

D gene: TRBD2
clone size: few
V gene: TRBV6-5
J gene: TRBJ2-6
CDR3 protein: CASRVGGAGANVLTF
CDR3 DNA: TGTGCCAGCAGAGTGGGGGGGGCTGGGGCCAACGTCCTGACTTTC

D gene: .
clone size: .
V gene: TRBV9
J gene: TRBJ2-5
CDR3 protein: CASSQDRGAVQETQYF
CDR3 DNA: TGTGCCAGCAGCCAAGATAGGGGGGCGGTCCAAGAGACCCAGTACTTC

D gene: .
clone size: few
V gene: TRBV20-1
J gene: TRBJ1-5
CDR3 protein: CSASTRNSNQPQHF
CDR3 DNA: TGCAGTGCTAGTACCCGGAATAGCAATCAGCCCCAGCATTTT

D gene: .
clone size: .
V gene: TRBV20-1
J gene: TRBJ1-1
CDR3 protein: CSARKDGNTEAFF
CDR3 DNA: TGCAGTGCTAGAAAAGACGGTAACACTGAAGCTTTCTTT

D gene: .
clone size: .
V gene: TRBV10-3
J gene: TRBJ1-2
CDR3 protein: CAISYAGVGGYTF
CDR3 DNA: TGTGCCATCAGTTATGCTGGGGTCGGTGGCTACACCTTC

D gene: .
clone size: .
V gene: TRBV12-3/TRBV12-4
J gene: TRBJ1-1
CDR3 protein: CASRGKGLEAFF
CDR3 DNA: TGTGCCAGCAGGGGTAAGGGTCTGGAAGCTTTCTTT

D gene: .
clone size: .
V gene: TRBV5-1
J gene: TRBJ1-2
CDR3 protein: CASSLDFEASGYTF
CDR3 DNA: TGCGCCAGCAGCTTGGATTTTGAGGCATCCGGCTACACCTTC

D gene: .
clone size: many
V gene: TRBV29-1
J gene: TRBJ2-7
CDR3 protein: CSVFEDEQYF
CDR3 DNA: TGCAGCGTTTTTGAGGATGAGCAGTACTTC

D gene: TRBD1
clone size: .
V gene: TRBV20-1
J gene: TRBJ1-5
CDR3 protein: CSALDRGSPYNQPQHF
CDR3 DNA: TGCAGTGCTTTGGACAGGGGATCCCCCTACAATCAGCCCCAGCATTTT

D gene: TRBD1
clone size: .
V gene: TRBV5-5
J gene: TRBJ1-5
CDR3 protein: CASSLGADRGNQPQHF
CDR3 DNA: TGTGCCAGCAGCTTAGGGGCTGACAGGGGTAATCAGCCCCAGCATTTT

D gene: .
clone size: few
V gene: TRBV4-1
J gene: TRBJ1-2
CDR3 protein: CASSQAGGTAYGYTF
CDR3 DNA: TGCGCCAGCAGCCAAGCTGGGGGGACGGCCTATGGCTACACCTTC

D gene: TRBD1
clone size: many
V gene: TRBV2
J gene: TRBJ2-7
CDR3 protein: CASSTGTAYEQYF
CDR3 DNA: TGTGCCAGCAGCACCGGGACAGCCTACGAGCAGTACTTC

D gene: .
clone size: .
V gene: TRBV29-1
J gene: TRBJ1-2
CDR3 protein: CSVIISGTSGYTF
CDR3 DNA: TGCAGCGTGATTATCTCGGGAACCTCTGGCTACACCTTC

D gene: .
clone size: many
V gene: TRBV29-1
J gene: TRBJ1-4
CDR3 protein: CSVGSGTMTEKLFF
CDR3 DNA: TGCAGCGTTGGTAGCGGGACTATGACTGAAAAACTGTTTTTT

D gene: .
clone size: .
V gene: TRBV10-3
J gene: TRBJ1-5
CDR3 protein: CATQERGLSNQPQHF
CDR3 DNA: TGTGCCACTCAAGAGAGAGGGCTTAGCAATCAGCCCCAGCATTTT

D gene: TRBD1
clone size: .
V gene: TRBV29-1
J gene: TRBJ1-2
CDR3 protein: CSVAGERGPQPSDRGLTYGYTF
CDR3 DNA: TGCAGCGTTGCGGGGGAACGGGGGCCGCAACCATCCGACAGGGGCCTCACCTATGGCTACACCTTC

D gene: .
clone size: .
V gene: TRBV15
J gene: TRBJ2-6
CDR3 protein: CATSSQEGQANVLTF
CDR3 DNA: TGTGCCACCAGCAGCCAAGAAGGCCAGGCTAACGTCCTGACTTTC

D gene: .
clone size: .
V gene: TRBV10-3
J gene: TRBJ1-5
CDR3 protein: CAISAGAANQPQHF
CDR3 DNA: TGTGCCATCAGTGCGGGGGCAGCTAATCAGCCCCAGCATTTT

D gene: .
clone size: once
V gene: TRBV25-1
J gene: TRBJ1-6
CDR3 protein: CASRSSGNSPLHF
CDR3 DNA: TGTGCCAGCAGGTCTAGCGGGAATTCACCCCTCCACTTT

D gene: .
clone size: .
V gene: TRBV10-2
J gene: TRBJ1-5
CDR3 protein: CASSPPYDPPQHF
CDR3 DNA: TGCGCCAGCAGCCCCCCTTATGATCCCCCCCAGCATTTT

D gene: .
clone size: .
V gene: TRBV15
J gene: TRBJ1-5
CDR3 protein: CATSHVTGTNQPQHF
CDR3 DNA: TGTGCCACCAGTCATGTTACAGGGACCAATCAGCCCCAGCATTTT

D gene: .
clone size: .
V gene: TRBV7-8
J gene: TRBJ1-3
CDR3 protein: CAGSLYRSGNTIYF
CDR3 DNA: TGTGCCGGCAGCTTATACAGATCTGGAAACACCATATATTTT

D gene: .
clone size: .
V gene: TRBV15
J gene: TRBJ2-5
CDR3 protein: CATSRARGRDQPQYF
CDR3 DNA: TGTGCCACCAGCCGGGCCAGGGGCAGGGATCAGCCCCAGTACTTC

D gene: .
clone size: few
V gene: TRBV5-6
J gene: TRBJ2-7
CDR3 protein: CASSLGAGDTYEQYF
CDR3 DNA: TGTGCCAGCAGCTTAGGGGCAGGGGATACCTACGAGCAGTACTTC